This T cell receptor beta chain comes out of a study of early T cells in non-severe SARS-CoV-2 infection. The CDR3 loop spans 18 amino acids. Germline assignment: CDR1 GTSNPN and CDR2 SVGIG (reference sequence). TCRdb itself ran the 5' RACE reads through MiXCR, one entry per CDR3 protein. The sample records 30,000 to 40,000 distinct CDR3 sequences, under 7% being singletons. Notes on this clonotype: This sequence may be a read error, since a much larger clone differs from it by one base.

Material: whole blood, obtained at baseline. V usage is TRBV30 and J usage is TRBJ2-1; D unclear. The TCR sequence derives from an adult who was a healthcare worker with PCR-confirmed SARS-CoV-2 infection or an uninfected control (not recorded which). CDR3: CACSVRLLLKSSYNEQFF. In DNA form, the CDR3 reads TGTGCCTGTAGTGTACGGTTGTTACTAAAGAGCTCCTACAATGAGCAGTTCTTC.